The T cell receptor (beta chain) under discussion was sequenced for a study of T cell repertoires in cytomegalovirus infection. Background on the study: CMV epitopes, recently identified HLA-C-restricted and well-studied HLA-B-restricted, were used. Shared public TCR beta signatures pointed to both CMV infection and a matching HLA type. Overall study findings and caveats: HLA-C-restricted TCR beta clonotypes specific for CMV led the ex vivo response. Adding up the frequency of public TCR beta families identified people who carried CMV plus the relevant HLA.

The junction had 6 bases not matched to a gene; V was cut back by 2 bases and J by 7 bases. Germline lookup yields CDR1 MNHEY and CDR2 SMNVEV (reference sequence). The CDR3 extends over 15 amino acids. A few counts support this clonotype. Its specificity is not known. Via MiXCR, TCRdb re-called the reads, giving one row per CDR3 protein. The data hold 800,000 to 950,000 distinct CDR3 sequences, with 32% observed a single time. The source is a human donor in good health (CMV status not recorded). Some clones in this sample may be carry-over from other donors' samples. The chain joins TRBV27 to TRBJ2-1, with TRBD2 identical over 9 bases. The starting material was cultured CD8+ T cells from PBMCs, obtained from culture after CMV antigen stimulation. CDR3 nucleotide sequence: TGTGCCAGCAGTTTAAGGGCGGGGGGGGCAAATGAGCAGTTCTTC. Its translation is CASSLRAGGANEQFF.